Below, 27 T cell receptor beta chains from the same sample are listed, as sequenced in a study of cytomegalovirus exposure and HLA in healthy donors. Both 60 Vbeta primers and 13 Jbeta primers went into the PCR. Clones were read by immunoSEQ multiplex PCR, and TCRdb kept only the in-frame ones, dropping some. Among fewer than 200,000 clones listed, about 83% were seen once. What was sequenced was PBMCs. The receptor source for this set is a young woman in good health and CMV-seronegative.

The chain has TRBV2 and TRBJ2-7; TRBD2 aligns across 10 bases. The germline V gene has CDR1 SNHLY and CDR2 FYNNEI. V shed 5 bases, J shed 0 bases, and the junction held 4 bases outside the gene matches. This CDR3 is 15 amino acids long. CDR3 nucleotide sequence: TGTGCCAGCAGTCTTAGCGGGGGGAGCTCCTACGAGCAGTACTTC. It specifies CASSLSGGSSYEQYF. Complete variable domain (other parts from reference TRBV2 and TRBJ2-7): EPEVTQTPSHQVTQMGQEVILRCVPISNHLYFYWYRQILGQKVEFLVSFYNNEISEKSEIFDDQFSVERPDGSNFTLKIRSTKLEDSAMYFCASSLSGGSSYEQYFGPGTRLTVT.

This clone was counted once. This sequence joins TRBV2 and TRBJ1-3, with 7 positions matching TRBD1. Trimming removed 5 bases from V and 0 bases from J; junction bases left unmatched: 10. The CDR3 has 17 residues. Germline CDR1 SNHLY, CDR2 FYNNEI. The chain's CDR3 is CASSPFGGQTSGNTIYF. The CDR3 DNA sequence: TGTGCCAGCAGTCCGTTCGGGGGACAGACCTCTGGAAACACCATATATTTT. Looking up the rest from reference TRBV2 and TRBJ1-3 gives the full variable domain: EPEVTQTPSHQVTQMGQEVILRCVPISNHLYFYWYRQILGQKVEFLVSFYNNEISEKSEIFDDQFSVERPDGSNFTLKIRSTKLEDSAMYFCASSPFGGQTSGNTIYFGEGSWLTVV.

The chain combines TRBV6-8 with TRBJ1-1, with TRBD1 as a possible D gene (6 bases). V was pared by 7 bases and J by 1 base, with 19 bases between. Germline values: CDR1 MNHGY, CDR2 SAAAGT. The CDR3 consists of 16 residues. This CDR3 reads CASTPEGGFKNTEAFF. Here the CDR3 DNA reads TGTGCCAGCACTCCCGAAGGGGGTTTCAAGAACACTGAAGCTTTCTTT.

This chain connects TRBV9 to TRBJ2-3; 9 bases agree with TRBD2. Trimming took 3 bases from V and 3 from J; bases not matched to a gene: 11. CDR1 and CDR2 from the germline V gene are SGDLS and YYNGEE. The CDR3 spans 17 residues. The CDR3 here is CASSARPGTSWTDTQYF. CDR3 bases: TGTGCCAGCAGCGCCCGCCCTGGGACTAGCTGGACAGATACGCAGTATTTT.

The CDR3 sequence is CASWRTGQETQYF. The CDR3 bases are TGTGCCAGCTGGCGGACAGGCCAAGAGACCCAGTACTTC. The chain is built from TRBV6-5 and TRBJ2-5; 7 bases are shared with TRBD1. V shed 8 bases and J 1 base; nucleotides not matched to a gene: 4. Per the germline V gene, CDR1 is MNHEY and CDR2 is SVGAGI. This CDR3 spans 13 amino acids.

The rearrangement joins TRBV9 to TRBJ1-3, with D possibly TRBD1 on 6 matching bases. The germline gives CDR1 SGDLS, CDR2 YYNGEE. The CDR3 consists of 15 residues. Trimming removed 1 base from V and 5 bases from J, with 13 bases in between. CDR3 region: CASSVMDSRRNTIYF. CDR3 in DNA: TGTGCCAGCAGCGTAATGGACAGCCGCCGAAACACCATATATTTT. The entire variable domain, with the rest obtained from reference TRBV9 and TRBJ1-3, is as follows: DSGVTQTPKHLITATGQRVTLRCSPRSGDLSVYWYQQSLDQGLQFLIQYYNGEERAKGNILERFSAQQFPDLHSELNLSSLELGDSALYFCASSVMDSRRNTIYFGEGSWLTVV.

The chain is built from TRBV2 and TRBJ2-7, with 9 bases fitting TRBD1. With 6 bases clipped from V and 3 bases from J, the junction kept 6 bases outside the gene matches. CDR1 SNHLY and CDR2 FYNNEI come from the germline V gene. The length of the CDR3 is 14 residues. CDR3 DNA sequence: TGTGCCAGCAGGACCGGGACAGGGATCTACGAGCAGTACTTC. Protein: CASRTGTGIYEQYF.

The rearrangement joins TRBV19 to TRBJ2-5; 11 positions agree with TRBD2. Trimming cost V 7 bases and J 5 bases; bases outside gene matches: 12. This CDR3 is 16 amino acids long. CDR1 and CDR2 (germline): LNHDA, SQIVND (reference sequence). The chain's CDR3 is CASKNSGRARVETQYF. CDR3 nucleotide sequence: TGTGCCAGTAAGAATAGCGGGAGGGCCAGGGTCGAGACCCAGTACTTC.

The rearrangement joins TRBV6-1 to TRBJ2-4, with a tentative D call TRBD2 (6 bases). The V end lost 0 bases, the J end lost 3 bases, and 12 bases lay between the germline ends. Germline assignment: CDR1 MNHNS and CDR2 SASEGT. This CDR3 spans 16 amino acids. CDR3 nucleotides: TGTGCCAGCAGTGAAGCGGGGGGTATCGGCAAAAACATTCAGTACTTC. Translating gives CASSEAGGIGKNIQYF.

The chain recombines TRBV15 with TRBJ2-2; D gene unclear. In germline, CDR1 is LNHNV, CDR2 YYDKDF (reference sequence). This CDR3 has 18 amino acids. Trimming removed 1 base at V and 0 bases at J, with 15 bases between. CDR3 sequence reads: CATSRAVSGGANTGELFF. CDR3 nucleotide sequence: TGTGCCACCAGCAGAGCGGTCTCTGGCGGAGCGAACACCGGGGAGCTGTTTTTT.

J is TRBJ1-2 and V is TRBV6-5; D remains ambiguous. Germline V gene data show CDR1 as MNHEY and CDR2 as SVGAGI. The ends were cut back, 6 bases at V and 8 bases at J, with 16 bases in the middle. This CDR3 comprises 13 residues. CDR3 nucleotide sequence: TGTGCCAGCAGGGAAGGAGCCGTTGGGGGCTACACCTTC. It is translated as CASREGAVGGYTF.

This chain links TRBV2 with TRBJ1-2; no reliable D call. CDR1 and CDR2 from the germline V gene are SNHLY and FYNNEI. The CDR3 length is 11 residues. V was shortened by 10 bases and J by 8 bases, with 14 bases between the two germline ends. The CDR3 DNA follows: TGTGCCAATCGGGCTGCGGGGGGCTACACCTTC. It specifies CANRAAGGYTF.

Notes on this clone: Other DNA sequences within the sample encode an identical CDR3. V and J are TRBV7-2 and TRBJ1-2; D is ambiguous. V lost 3 bases to trimming and J lost 5 bases, with 4 bases between them. From germline, CDR1 is SGHTA and CDR2 FQGNSA. The CDR3 has 11 amino acids. The CDR3 nucleotides read TGTGCCAGCAGCTTCGGTTATGGCTACACCTTC. It yields the protein CASSFGYGYTF.

The V call is TRBV5-1, the J call TRBJ1-2, with 7 bases aligning to TRBD1. Trimming at V came to 0 bases and at J to 6 bases, leaving 2 bases not matched to a gene. The CDR3 runs to 13 residues. The germline V gene encodes CDR1 SGHRS and CDR2 YFSETQ. The CDR3 bases are TGCGCCAGCAGCTTGGACACAGGGGATGGCTACACCTTC. Protein product: CASSLDTGDGYTF.

The J gene is TRBJ2-7, the V gene TRBV5-1, with D unclear. The V gene's germline CDR1 is SGHRS and CDR2 YFSETQ. The germline V and J ends were trimmed by 5 bases and 4 bases, with 7 bases remaining between them. The CDR3 extends over 11 amino acids. CDR3: CASRSLYEQYF. The CDR3 DNA follows: TGCGCCAGCAGATCCCTTTACGAGCAGTACTTC. The complete variable domain, with remaining parts taken from reference TRBV5-1 and TRBJ2-7, reads KAGVTQTPRYLIKTRGQQVTLSCSPISGHRSVSWYQQTPGQGLQFLFEYFSETQRNKGNFPGRFSGRQFSNSRSEMNVSTLELGDSALYLCASRSLYEQYFGPGTRLTVT.

The chain carries TRBV2 and TRBJ2-5; TRBD1 is a possible D gene (6 bases). The CDR3 has 14 amino acids. Deletions cut 2 bases from V and 5 bases from J, with 12 bases between. The germline gives CDR1 SNHLY, CDR2 FYNNEI. In DNA, the CDR3 is TGTGCCAGCAGTGAAACCAGGGGCCGGGAGACCCAGTACTTC. Encoded protein: CASSETRGRETQYF. Together with reference TRBV2 and TRBJ2-5, the CDR3 gives the full variable domain: EPEVTQTPSHQVTQMGQEVILRCVPISNHLYFYWYRQILGQKVEFLVSFYNNEISEKSEIFDDQFSVERPDGSNFTLKIRSTKLEDSAMYFCASSETRGRETQYFGPGTRLLVL.

The V gene is TRBV15, the J gene TRBJ1-1; maybe TRBD1 (6 bases). Between the trimmed V and J ends, which lost 7 bases and 1 base, there was a span of 13 bases. The CDR3 is made up of 14 amino acids. Germline V gene sequence: CDR1 LNHNV, CDR2 YYDKDF (reference sequence). The CDR3 nucleotides read TGTGCCACCACCCAAAGGGGGGGGAACACTGAAGCTTTCTTT. The encoded protein is CATTQRGGNTEAFF.

The CDR3 DNA reads TGCGCCAGCAGCCACTCCGCGGGTTCTGGGGCCAACGTCCTGACTTTC. Its protein is CASSHSAGSGANVLTF. This sequence joins TRBV5-1 and TRBJ2-6; a possible D gene is TRBD2 (5 bases). Trimming took 4 bases from V and 1 from J, leaving 12 bases between them. Germline-derived CDR1 and CDR2 are SGHRS and YFSETQ. The CDR3 covers 16 residues.

V usage is TRBV5-8 and J usage is TRBJ2-7; a possible D gene is TRBD1 (6 bases). CDR3 length equals 18 residues. The germline V gene has CDR1 SGHTS and CDR2 YDEGEE. V gave up 2 bases and J gave up 0 bases, with 21 bases separating them. The CDR3 spells CASSLRTVPQRHSYEQYF. The CDR3 DNA is TGTGCCAGCAGCTTACGGACAGTACCGCAGCGGCACTCCTACGAGCAGTACTTC.

The chain uses TRBV9 and TRBJ1-5; maybe TRBD1 (5 bases). This CDR3 is 11 amino acids long. Trimming cost V 7 bases and J 4 bases, with 6 bases left between them. The germline V gene encodes CDR1 SGDLS and CDR2 YYNGEE. CDR3: CASGGNQPQHF. The CDR3 nucleotides read TGTGCCAGCGGGGGGAATCAGCCCCAGCATTTT. The complete variable domain, with remaining parts taken from reference TRBV9 and TRBJ1-5, reads DSGVTQTPKHLITATGQRVTLRCSPRSGDLSVYWYQQSLDQGLQFLIQYYNGEERAKGNILERFSAQQFPDLHSELNLSSLELGDSALYFCASGGNQPQHFGDGTRLSIL.

The chain employs TRBV6-4 and TRBJ2-3; D unclear. V shed 4 bases and J shed 0 bases, with 5 bases lying between them. Germline-derived CDR1 and CDR2 are MRHNA and SNTAGT. The CDR3 consists of 13 residues. CDR3 nucleotides: TGTGCCAGCAGTGCGCAGAGCACAGATACGCAGTATTTT. It encodes CASSAQSTDTQYF.

The chain uses TRBV5-1 and TRBJ2-1; 9 bases fit TRBD1. Germline V lookup: CDR1 SGHRS, CDR2 YFSETQ. V lost 1 base and J lost 1; bases outside the gene matches: 9. The CDR3 is made up of 18 amino acids. This CDR3 is CASSLSTGGKRSYNEQFF. Here the CDR3 DNA reads TGCGCCAGCAGCTTGAGCACAGGGGGCAAACGATCCTACAATGAGCAGTTCTTC.

The chain combines TRBV25-1 with TRBJ2-5, with a weak D call TRBD2 (5 bases). The CDR3 totals 17 residues. V was clipped by 3 bases and J by 5 bases, with 22 bases between them. CDR1 is MGHDK, CDR2 SYGVNS, per germline. The CDR3 protein is CASSDTLGGPDSETQYF. The DNA of the CDR3 is TGTGCCAGCAGTGATACCCTCGGCGGGCCGGATTCGGAGACCCAGTACTTC.

This chain joins TRBV6-1 and TRBJ2-1; 9 nucleotides line up with TRBD2. CDR1 and CDR2 (germline): MNHNS, SASEGT. CDR3 size: 14 residues. The trim removed 5 bases at V and 4 bases at J, leaving 3 bases unmatched. The CDR3 bases are TGTGCCAGCAGTCGAGCGGGAGGATACAATGAGCAGTTCTTC. This encodes CASSRAGGYNEQFF.

A word on this clone: Other nucleotide sequences from this sample produce the same CDR3. V and J are TRBV27 and TRBJ2-1; 9 nucleotides line up with TRBD2. J gave up 2 bases and V 3 bases, and 2 bases lay outside the gene matches. Germline CDR1 reads MNHEY; CDR2 reads SMNVEV (reference sequence). The CDR3 loop spans 15 amino acids. CDR3 nucleotides: TGTGCCAGCAGTTTGACTAGCGGCCCCTACAATGAGCAGTTCTTC. Amino acid sequence: CASSLTSGPYNEQFF.

The rearrangement links TRBV30 to TRBJ2-3; a weak D match, TRBD2 (5 bases). V lost 5 bases, J lost 6 bases, and 15 bases lay in between. CDR1 and CDR2 (germline): GTSNPN, SVGIG (reference sequence). The CDR3 sequence is 13 residues long. The CDR3 region has the DNA TGTGCCTGGTCCTCCCGAGGAGGTGATACGCAGTATTTT. Translating gives CAWSSRGGDTQYF.

The chain has TRBV13 and TRBJ2-5, with 7 bases fitting TRBD2. The J call could be wrong; TRBJ2-7 is a better fit for the DNA end. CDR1 is PRHDT, CDR2 FYEKMQ, per germline (reference sequence). The CDR3 extends over 14 amino acids. The CDR3: CASSLGGGSYEQYF. Written as DNA, the CDR3 is TGTGCCAGCAGCTTGGGCGGGGGTTCCTACGAGCAGTACTTC.